This entry lists 32 T cell receptor beta chains sequenced from one sample in a study of T cell responses to AZD1222 COVID-19 vaccine. The table came from immunoSEQ multiplex PCR; TCRdb's copy has only in-frame clones and leaves some out. The sample holds about 100,000 clones, 85% to 95% seen once. Sequenced here: peripheral blood, sampled on day 0 of AZD1222 vaccination. These receptors originate from an adult in good health.

This chain links TRBV28 with TRBJ1-5, with 7 bases aligning to TRBD1. With 1 base clipped from V and 4 bases from J, the junction kept 4 bases outside the gene matches. Per germline, CDR1 MDHEN and CDR2 SYDVKM. The CDR3 is 15 amino acids. CDR3 in DNA: TGTGCCAGCAGTTTATCGACAGGGTGGAATCAGCCCCAGCATTTT. Translating it yields CASSLSTGWNQPQHF.

V gene TRBV6-5 combines with J gene TRBJ1-2; D not certain. The CDR3 has 15 residues. CDR1 MNHEY and CDR2 SVGAGI come from the germline V gene. V lost 0 bases, J lost 4 bases, and 12 bases lay in between. CDR3 nucleotides: TGTGCCAGCAGTTACTCTTCTGGGCAGCCCTATGGCTACACCTTC. Its translation: CASSYSSGQPYGYTF.

V is TRBV27 and J is TRBJ1-6, with no clear D. Trimming stripped 7 bases from V and 13 bases from J, with 23 bases between. The CDR3 covers 15 residues. The germline gives CDR1 MNHEY, CDR2 SMNVEV (reference sequence). CDR3 protein: CASMMRAEGRSPLHF. The CDR3 bases are TGTGCCAGCATGATGAGGGCGGAGGGCCGGAGTCCCCTCCACTTT.

The V call is TRBV20-1, the J call TRBJ2-1, with unresolved D. Germline V gene lookup returns CDR1 DFQATT and CDR2 SNEGSKA (reference sequence). Deletions cut 6 bases from V and 10 bases from J, with 13 bases between. CDR3 length equals 11 residues. CDR3 residues: CSATLAQEQFF. In nucleotides, the CDR3 is TGCAGTGCCACCTTAGCTCAGGAGCAGTTCTTC.

The chain links TRBV6-2 or TRBV6-3 to TRBJ1-2; D is possibly TRBD1 (5 bases). With 2 bases removed from V and 4 bases from J, the gap between germline ends came to 11 bases. The CDR3 sequence is 14 residues long. CDR1 and CDR2 (germline): MNHEY, SVGEGT. The CDR3 DNA sequence: TGTGCCAGCAGTTACATGCCAGGGACCTATGGCTACACCTTC. As protein: CASSYMPGTYGYTF.

V is TRBV30 and J is TRBJ1-5; no clear D gene. V was pared by 0 bases and J by 5 bases, with 8 bases between. Germline V lookup: CDR1 GTSNPN, CDR2 SVGIG (reference sequence). The CDR3 length is 13 residues. The CDR3: CAWSVRPDQPQHF. CDR3 bases: TGTGCCTGGAGTGTGAGGCCCGATCAGCCCCAGCATTTT. The full variable domain, its missing parts supplied by reference TRBV30 and TRBJ1-5, is SQTIHQWPATLVQPVGSPLSLECTVEGTSNPNLYWYRQAAGRGLQLLFYSVGIGQISSEVPQNLSASRPQDRQFILSSKKLLLSDSGFYLCAWSVRPDQPQHFGDGTRLSIL.

The chain uses TRBV3-1 (or the pseudogene TRBV3-2) and TRBJ2-7; maybe TRBD2 (6 bases). V lost 8 bases to trimming and J lost 3 bases, with 14 bases between them. Germline CDR1 reads LGHDT; CDR2 reads YNNKEL (reference sequence). The CDR3 runs 13 residues. This CDR3 reads CASRREGLYEQYF. CDR3 nucleotides: TGTGCCAGCCGGCGGGAAGGGCTCTACGAGCAGTACTTC.

The V and J genes are TRBV24-1 and TRBJ1-1; D unclear. The CDR3 spans 14 residues. V gave up 3 bases and J gave up 10 bases, with 17 bases separating them. CDR1 KGHDR and CDR2 SFDVKD come from the germline V gene. The DNA of the CDR3 is TGTGCCACCAGTGATCCGAGGACGGCCCAAGGAGCTTTCTTT. Amino acid sequence: CATSDPRTAQGAFF.

The J gene is TRBJ1-2, the V gene TRBV4-3; a possible D gene is TRBD1 (6 bases). The CDR3 length is 15 residues. Germline assignment: CDR1 LGHNA and CDR2 YSLEER. The V end was cut by 3 bases, the J end by 6 bases, with 17 bases between. In DNA form, the CDR3 reads TGCGCCAGCAGCCAGGAGAACAGGGTTCGGGATGGCTACACCTTC. Its translation is CASSQENRVRDGYTF.

This chain links TRBV5-1 with TRBJ2-5; 8 bases align to TRBD2. CDR3 size: 14 residues. The J segment lost 7 bases and the V segment lost 2 bases, leaving 7 bases of the junction unmatched. Germline assignment: CDR1 SGHRS and CDR2 YFSETQ. CDR3 amino acids: CASSLETGGGTQYF. CDR3 DNA: TGCGCCAGCAGCTTAGAAACGGGAGGGGGGACCCAGTACTTC.

This clone was observed a single time. The chain carries TRBV7-9 and TRBJ2-5; 7 bases fit TRBD1. Germline assignment: CDR1 SEHNR and CDR2 FQNEAQ (reference sequence). V was clipped by 3 bases and J by 2 bases; unmatched bases: 6. The CDR3 totals 15 residues. The CDR3 region is CASSFPYRGQETQYF. The DNA for the CDR3 is TGTGCCAGCAGCTTCCCATACAGGGGACAAGAGACCCAGTACTTC.

The chain uses TRBV10-3 and TRBJ2-3; TRBD1 matches 9 bases. The CDR3 is 16 amino acids. Germline V gene sequence: CDR1 ENHRY, CDR2 SYGVKD. V shed 6 bases, J shed 6 bases, and the junction held 13 bases outside the gene matches. In DNA, the CDR3 is TGTGCCATCAGCTCAGACAGGGGGTCCACTTTGGATACGCAGTATTTT. Its translation is CAISSDRGSTLDTQYF.

The chain is built from TRBV5-5 and TRBJ2-5, with a weak D call TRBD2 (7 bases). Trimming cost V 3 bases and J 3 bases, with 18 bases left between them. CDR3 length equals 16 residues. Looked up from germline, CDR1 is SGHKS and CDR2 is YYEKEE (reference sequence). The DNA of the CDR3 is TGTGCCAGCAGCTCGGGGGGCACCCTAGGGGAAGAGACCCAGTACTTC. Its protein is CASSSGGTLGEETQYF.

This rearrangement joins TRBV2 to TRBJ2-1; unclear D gene. The V end lost 6 bases, the J end lost 8 bases, and 8 bases lay between the germline ends. Looked up from germline, CDR1 is SNHLY and CDR2 is FYNNEI. The length of the CDR3 is 11 residues. The CDR3 protein is CASRTAHEQFF. The CDR3 DNA reads as TGTGCCAGCAGAACGGCTCATGAGCAGTTCTTC.

This chain links TRBV20-1 with TRBJ2-1; the D is unclear. This CDR3 comprises 12 residues. V shed 3 bases and J shed 0 bases, with 3 bases lying between them. CDR1 is DFQATT and CDR2 is SNEGSKA in the germline V gene (reference sequence). CDR3 bases: TGCAGTGCTAGTCACTCCTACAATGAGCAGTTCTTC. This sequence encodes CSASHSYNEQFF.

This clone was picked up one time. V usage is TRBV25-1 and J usage is TRBJ1-2; D perhaps matches TRBD1 (6 bases). V lost 5 bases and J lost 3, with 25 bases in between. The CDR3 is 18 residues long. Germline CDR1 is MGHDK and CDR2 is SYGVNS. The CDR3 region is CASSPASGYRESDYGYTF. CDR3 DNA sequence: TGTGCCAGCAGTCCCGCCTCGGGGTACAGGGAAAGCGACTATGGCTACACCTTC.

V usage is TRBV6-5 and J usage is TRBJ1-1; unclear D gene. Germline V CDR1 and CDR2: MNHEY, SVGAGI. This CDR3 spans 14 amino acids. The V and J ends lost 5 bases and 1 base respectively, with 11 bases between them. The CDR3 sequence: CASSTRPKNTEAFF. The CDR3 nucleotides are TGTGCCAGCAGTACCCGGCCGAAGAACACTGAAGCTTTCTTT.

In this sample, this clone turned up a few times. CDR3: CATEGQGAGNSPLHF. The CDR3 nucleotides are TGTGCCACGGAAGGACAGGGGGCTGGTAATTCACCCCTCCACTTT. V usage is TRBV6-5 and J usage is TRBJ1-6; 11 bases are shared with TRBD1. Losses at the gene ends were 10 bases for V and 6 bases for J; bases not matched to a gene: 8. CDR3 length equals 15 residues. Germline V lookup: CDR1 MNHEY, CDR2 SVGAGI.

This sequence joins TRBV28 and TRBJ1-1, with 8 bases matching TRBD1. Germline V gene data show CDR1 as MDHEN and CDR2 as SYDVKM. This CDR3 contains 13 residues. Trimming cost V 8 bases and J 3 bases; bases outside gene matches: 5. The DNA of the CDR3 is TGTGCCAGCCGATCGGGACAGGACACTGAAGCTTTCTTT. This encodes CASRSGQDTEAFF.

Regarding this clone: An end of the junction does not agree with germline; a read error may underlie this. The chain couples TRBV29-1 to TRBJ1-1; the D gene is possibly TRBD1 (6 bases). Germline CDR1 and CDR2: SQVTM and ANQGSEA. The CDR3 extends over 12 amino acids. In DNA form, the CDR3 reads TGTACGGCGGGGGGCAGGTACACTGAAGCTTTCTTT. It is translated as CTAGGRYTEAFF.

The CDR3 DNA reads as TGTGCCAGCAGCTTAGGGACTTATTACGAGCAGTACTTC. Translation gives CASSLGTYYEQYF. The rearrangement uses TRBV11-2 and TRBJ2-7, with D perhaps matching TRBD2 (5 bases). CDR1 is SGHAT and CDR2 is FQNNGV in the germline V gene. CDR3 length: 13 amino acids. The V and J ends lost 1 base and 4 bases respectively, with 8 bases between them.

The V call is TRBV7-3, the J call TRBJ2-7; 9 nucleotides align to TRBD2. This CDR3 spans 17 amino acids. CDR1 and CDR2 from the germline V gene are SGHTA and FQGTGA. The V gene end was trimmed by 0 bases and the J gene end by 5 bases; junction bases not matched to a gene: 11. Here the CDR3 DNA reads TGTGCCAGCAGCTTAACGGGGCCTAGCGGGATTCGGAACGAGCAGTACTTC. Its protein product is CASSLTGPSGIRNEQYF. The full variable domain, rest sourced from reference TRBV7-3 and TRBJ2-7, is GAGVSQTPSNKVTEKGKYVELRCDPISGHTALYWYRQSLGQGPEFLIYFQGTGAADDSGLPNDRFFAVRPEGSVSTLKIQRTERGDSAVYLCASSLTGPSGIRNEQYFGPGTRLTVT.

The chain links TRBV6-2 or TRBV6-3 to TRBJ2-6; D is unclear. The CDR3 runs 14 residues. V was clipped by 2 bases and J by 0 bases, with 2 bases between them. From germline, CDR1 is MNHEY and CDR2 SVGEGT. The CDR3 DNA follows: TGTGCCAGCAGTTACAGCTCTGGGGCCAACGTCCTGACTTTC. It specifies CASSYSSGANVLTF.

V is TRBV2 and J is TRBJ1-6; D might be TRBD1 (6 bases). The CDR3 runs 13 residues. Germline lookup yields CDR1 SNHLY and CDR2 FYNNEI. With 6 bases removed from V and 16 bases from J, the gap between germline ends came to 19 bases. CDR3 sequence (DNA): TGTGCCAGCAGGAGGGGGGAGACGGGACTGCTCCACTTT. Translation: CASRRGETGLLHF.

The CDR3, as DNA: TGTGCCAGCAGTTCGCGGGGGCGCATGGCTGGCTACACCTTC. Residues: CASSSRGRMAGYTF. This chain connects TRBV2 to TRBJ1-2; perhaps TRBD1 as D (6 bases). Germline V CDR1 and CDR2: SNHLY, FYNNEI. The V end lost 5 bases, the J end lost 7 bases, and 17 bases lay between the germline ends. The CDR3 has 14 residues.

This chain links TRBV19 with TRBJ2-1, with 9 nucleotides matching TRBD2. V dropped 5 bases and J dropped 4; count of bases not matched to a gene: 9. The CDR3 is made up of 16 amino acids. Per germline, CDR1 LNHDA and CDR2 SQIVND (reference sequence). The CDR3 reads CASSWGLAGLYNEQFF. In DNA, the CDR3 is TGTGCCAGTAGTTGGGGCCTAGCGGGACTATACAATGAGCAGTTCTTC.

This clone was counted between two and nine times. This same CDR3 is encoded by further DNA sequences in the sample. The chain joins TRBV6-1 to TRBJ2-7; TRBD2 agrees at 13 bases. Looked up from germline, CDR1 is MNHNS and CDR2 is SASEGT. The CDR3 runs 15 residues. With V trimmed by 1 base and J by 4 bases, 1 base remained unmatched. Written as DNA, the CDR3 is TGTGCCAGCAGTGAAGGGACTAGCGGGAGTTACGAGCAGTACTTC. Translating it yields CASSEGTSGSYEQYF.

The V call is TRBV10-1, the J call TRBJ1-2; no clear D gene. Trimming left V 2 bases short and J 8 bases short, with 12 bases between. The CDR3 is 13 residues long. Germline V gene data show CDR1 as WNHNN and CDR2 as SYGVQD (reference sequence). CDR3: CASSERQNGGYTF. CDR3 coding DNA: TGCGCCAGCAGTGAGCGGCAAAACGGGGGCTACACCTTC.

The V gene is TRBV4-1, the J gene TRBJ2-7; weak D call: TRBD2 (6 bases). V was trimmed by 0 bases and J by 2 bases, leaving 11 bases between them. Germline CDR1 MGHRA, CDR2 YSYEKL. This CDR3 has 15 residues. DNA of the CDR3: TGCGCCAGCAGCCAAGATCCTGCGGGGACCTACGAGCAGTACTTC. The encoded protein is CASSQDPAGTYEQYF.

The V and J genes are TRBV19 and TRBJ2-1, with unresolved D. CDR3 length: 13 residues. Germline CDR1 and CDR2: LNHDA and SQIVND (reference sequence). V lost 8 bases and J lost 6, with 14 bases in between. The CDR3 here is CASREGAGNEQFF. The CDR3, as DNA: TGTGCCAGTCGAGAAGGAGCTGGCAATGAGCAGTTCTTC.

This clone was seen once. This rearrangement joins TRBV6-5 to TRBJ2-2; tentatively, D is TRBD1 (6 bases). The V gene lost 6 bases and the J gene lost 1 base, with 12 bases spanning the gap. Germline values: CDR1 MNHEY, CDR2 SVGAGI. This CDR3 is built from 15 residues. CDR3 nucleotides: TGTGCCAGCAGCTCAGGGGTTTGGAACACCGGGGAGCTGTTTTTT. This encodes CASSSGVWNTGELFF.

This rearrangement joins TRBV11-2 to TRBJ2-7; D remains ambiguous. This CDR3 is 14 amino acids long. CDR1 SGHAT and CDR2 FQNNGV come from the germline V gene. The V end lost 1 base, the J end lost 1 base, and 8 bases lay between the germline ends. DNA for the CDR3: TGTGCCAGCAGCTTAGGGGCAGGTTCCTACGAGCAGTACTTC. The encoded protein is CASSLGAGSYEQYF.